This T cell receptor (beta chain) was sequenced during a study of neurological immune-mediated disorders. The V gene end was trimmed by 5 bases and the J gene end by 7 bases; junction bases not matched to a gene: 10. This CDR3 comprises 14 residues. Synthesis of cDNA was performed by 5'RACE using 10-nucleotide random UMIs. MiXCR, run by TCRdb on the 5' RACE reads, gives a single entry per CDR3 protein. The sample has tens of thousands of distinct CDR3 sequences, 17% seen once. Healthy controls were blood bank volunteers in Maryland, USA. It was from 2 million PBMCs stored at -80 C that the unsorted libraries were obtained.

The TCR originated in a woman between 35 and 50 years old in good health. Sequences were obtained from PBMCs. The chain couples TRBV12-3 or TRBV12-4 to TRBJ1-2; 7 bases map to TRBD1. CDR3 residues: CASSHLTGVAGYTF. CDR3 sequence (DNA): TGTGCCAGCAGTCACCTCACAGGGGTCGCTGGCTACACCTTC.